The entry that follows covers one T cell receptor (beta chain) sequence. Its antigen remains unidentified. The data belong to a study of CD8+ T cells in alopecia areata. Study findings and constraints: Shared TCR sequences were less clear between patients than in mice, possibly partly from HLA diversity.

As to treatment: oral pan-JAK inhibitor, 5-10 mg twice daily. The researchers isolated CD4+ and CD8+ T cells from PBMCs by sorting. CDR3 length: 15 amino acids. Trimming left V 0 bases short and J 1 base short, with 9 bases between. Germline CDR1 is MNHEY and CDR2 is SVGAGI. The sequencing template was cDNA reverse transcribed from extracted RNA. Sequencing used immunoSEQ multiplex PCR; TCRdb keeps in-frame clones, though not all of them. The data show about 200,000 clones, 35% to 40% seen once. The clonotype was recovered from a human donor with alopecia areata. The chain employs TRBV6-5 and TRBJ1-1; the D is unclear. The sample in question was CD4+ T cells sorted from blood, obtained at approximately week 30, from a patient treated with tofacitinib. DNA of the CDR3: TGTGCCAGCAGTTACTCAGGGTGGGGGAACACTGAAGCTTTCTTT. Residues: CASSYSGWGNTEAFF.